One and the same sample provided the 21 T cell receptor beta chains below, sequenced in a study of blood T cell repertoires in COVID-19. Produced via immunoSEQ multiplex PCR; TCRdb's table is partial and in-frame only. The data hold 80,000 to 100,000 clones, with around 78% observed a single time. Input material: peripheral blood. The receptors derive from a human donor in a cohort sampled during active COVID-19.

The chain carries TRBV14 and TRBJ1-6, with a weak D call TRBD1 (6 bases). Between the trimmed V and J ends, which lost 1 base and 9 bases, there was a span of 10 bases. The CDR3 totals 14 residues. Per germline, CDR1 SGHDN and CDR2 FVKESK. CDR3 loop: CASSQGEGGSPLHF. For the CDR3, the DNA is TGTGCCAGCAGCCAAGGAGAAGGGGGTTCACCCCTCCACTTT.

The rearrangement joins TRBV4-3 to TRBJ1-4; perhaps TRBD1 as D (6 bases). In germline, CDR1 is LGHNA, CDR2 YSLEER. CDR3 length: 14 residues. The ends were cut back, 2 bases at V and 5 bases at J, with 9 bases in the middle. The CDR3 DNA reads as TGCGCCAGCAGCCAAACAGGGCTCAATGAAAAACTGTTTTTT. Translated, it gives CASSQTGLNEKLFF.

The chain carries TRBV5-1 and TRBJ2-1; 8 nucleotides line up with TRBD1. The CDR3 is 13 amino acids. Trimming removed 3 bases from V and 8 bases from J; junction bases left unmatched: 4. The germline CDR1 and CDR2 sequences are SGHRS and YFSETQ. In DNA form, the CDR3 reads TGCGCCAGCAGCTCGGACAGGGACCATGAGCAGTTCTTC. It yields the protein CASSSDRDHEQFF.

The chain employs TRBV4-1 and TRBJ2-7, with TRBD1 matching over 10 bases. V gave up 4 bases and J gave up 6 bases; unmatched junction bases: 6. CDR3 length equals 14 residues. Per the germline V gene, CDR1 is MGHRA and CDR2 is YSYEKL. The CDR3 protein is CASSRDRGLGEQYF. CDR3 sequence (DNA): TGCGCCAGCAGCCGGGACAGGGGCCTGGGCGAGCAGTACTTC.

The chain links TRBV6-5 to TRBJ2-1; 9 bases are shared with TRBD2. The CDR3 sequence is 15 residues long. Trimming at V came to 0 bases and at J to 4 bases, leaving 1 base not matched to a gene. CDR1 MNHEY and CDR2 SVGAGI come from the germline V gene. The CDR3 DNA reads TGTGCCAGCAGTTACTCGACTAGCGGATACAATGAGCAGTTCTTC. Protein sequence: CASSYSTSGYNEQFF.

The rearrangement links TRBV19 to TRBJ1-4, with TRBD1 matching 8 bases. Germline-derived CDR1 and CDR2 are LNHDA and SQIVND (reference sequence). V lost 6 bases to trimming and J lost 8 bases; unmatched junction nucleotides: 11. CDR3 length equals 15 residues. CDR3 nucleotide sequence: TGTGCCAGTAGGAGGCCCCAGGGGGCGAAAGAAAAACTGTTTTTT. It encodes CASRRPQGAKEKLFF.

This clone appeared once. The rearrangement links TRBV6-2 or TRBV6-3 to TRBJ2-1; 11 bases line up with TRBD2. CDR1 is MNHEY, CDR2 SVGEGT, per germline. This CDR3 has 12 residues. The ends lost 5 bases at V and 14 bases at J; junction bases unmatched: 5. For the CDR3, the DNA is TGTGCCAGCAGTACATTAGCGGGAGGGGAGTTCTTC. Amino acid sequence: CASSTLAGGEFF.

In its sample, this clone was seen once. The CDR3 loop is CASSFTYGRGLPQGETQYF. The CDR3 DNA reads as TGTGCCAGCAGTTTCACCTACGGCCGAGGACTCCCCCAGGGGGAGACCCAGTACTTC. The rearrangement joins TRBV27 to TRBJ2-5, with D possibly being TRBD1 (6 bases). The germline V gene has CDR1 MNHEY and CDR2 SMNVEV (reference sequence). V was cut by 3 bases and J by 5 bases, with 28 bases left in between. This CDR3 spans 19 amino acids.

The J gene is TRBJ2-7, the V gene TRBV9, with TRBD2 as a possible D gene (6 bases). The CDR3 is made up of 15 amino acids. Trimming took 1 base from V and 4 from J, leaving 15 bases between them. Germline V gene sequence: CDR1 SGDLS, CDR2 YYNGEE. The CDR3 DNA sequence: TGTGCCAGCAGCGTATCGATAGCGGAGTCTTACGAGCAGTACTTC. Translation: CASSVSIAESYEQYF.

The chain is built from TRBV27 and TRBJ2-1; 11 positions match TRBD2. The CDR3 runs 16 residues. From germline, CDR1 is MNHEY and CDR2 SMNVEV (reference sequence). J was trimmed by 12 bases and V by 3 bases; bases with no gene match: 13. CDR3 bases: TGTGCCAGCAGTTTTTTATTTAGCGGGAGGGCCCCGCGGCAGTTCTTC. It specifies CASSFLFSGRAPRQFF.

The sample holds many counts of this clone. CDR3 DNA: TGCAGCGTTGAAGATCCCGCCCCGGGGAGAGCTTTCTTT. Its protein is CSVEDPAPGRAFF. This chain links TRBV29-1 with TRBJ1-1; D is unresolved. This CDR3 comprises 13 residues. Germline V CDR1 and CDR2: SQVTM, ANQGSEA. Trimming took off 0 bases at V and 10 bases at J, with 15 bases between the two ends.

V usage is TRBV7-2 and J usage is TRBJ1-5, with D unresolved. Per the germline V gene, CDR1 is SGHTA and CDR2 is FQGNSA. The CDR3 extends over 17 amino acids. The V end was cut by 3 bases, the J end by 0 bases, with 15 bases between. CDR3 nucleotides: TGTGCCAGCAGCTTTAGTGGGAACGACTATAGCAATCAGCCCCAGCATTTT. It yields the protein CASSFSGNDYSNQPQHF. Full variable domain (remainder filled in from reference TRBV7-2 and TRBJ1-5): GAGVSQSPSNKVTEKGKDVELRCDPISGHTALYWYRQSLGQGLEFLIYFQGNSAPDKSGLPSDRFSAERTGGSVSTLTIQRTQQEDSAVYLCASSFSGNDYSNQPQHFGDGTRLSIL.

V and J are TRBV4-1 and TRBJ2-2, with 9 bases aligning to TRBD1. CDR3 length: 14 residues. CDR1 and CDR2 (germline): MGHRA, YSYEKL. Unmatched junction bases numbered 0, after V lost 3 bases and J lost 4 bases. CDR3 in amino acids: CASSQGQGTGELFF. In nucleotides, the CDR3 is TGCGCCAGCAGCCAGGGACAGGGCACCGGGGAGCTGTTTTTT.

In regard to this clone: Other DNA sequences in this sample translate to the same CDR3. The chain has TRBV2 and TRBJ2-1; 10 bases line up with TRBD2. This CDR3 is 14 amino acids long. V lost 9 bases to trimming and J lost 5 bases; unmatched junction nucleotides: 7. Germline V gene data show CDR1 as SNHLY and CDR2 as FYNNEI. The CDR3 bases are TGTGCCAGGGCCCGGACTAGCGGTGACAATGAGCAGTTCTTC. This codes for CARARTSGDNEQFF.

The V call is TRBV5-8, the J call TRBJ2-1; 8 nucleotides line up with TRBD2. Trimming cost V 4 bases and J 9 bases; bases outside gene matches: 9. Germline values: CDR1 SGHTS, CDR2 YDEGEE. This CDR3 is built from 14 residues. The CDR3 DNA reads TGTGCCAGCAGCCCCAAAACTAGCGGTGTTGAGCAGTTCTTC. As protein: CASSPKTSGVEQFF.

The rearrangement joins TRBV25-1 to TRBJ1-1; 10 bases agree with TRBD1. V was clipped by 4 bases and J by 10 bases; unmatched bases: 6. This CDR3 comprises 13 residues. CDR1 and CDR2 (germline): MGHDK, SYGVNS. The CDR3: CASSGPGQGRAFF. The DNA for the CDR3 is TGTGCCAGCAGTGGGCCGGGACAGGGGCGAGCTTTCTTT.

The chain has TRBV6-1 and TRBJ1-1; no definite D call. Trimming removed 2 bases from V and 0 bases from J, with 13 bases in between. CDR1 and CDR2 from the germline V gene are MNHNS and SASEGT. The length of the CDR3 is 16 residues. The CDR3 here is CASSERLIDLNTEAFF. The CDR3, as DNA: TGTGCCAGCAGTGAAAGACTCATAGACCTGAACACTGAAGCTTTCTTT.

In DNA form, the CDR3 reads TGCGCCAGCAGCGGGGGGGTTAATGGATTATTCTACACCTTC. Residues: CASSGGVNGLFYTF. The chain links TRBV5-1 to TRBJ1-2; TRBD1 might be the D (5 bases). This CDR3 spans 14 amino acids. Germline V gene lookup returns CDR1 SGHRS and CDR2 YFSETQ. Trimming cost V 4 bases and J 10 bases, with 20 bases left between them. Using reference TRBV5-1 and TRBJ1-2 for the parts outside the CDR3, the full variable domain is KAGVTQTPRYLIKTRGQQVTLSCSPISGHRSVSWYQQTPGQGLQFLFEYFSETQRNKGNFPGRFSGRQFSNSRSEMNVSTLELGDSALYLCASSGGVNGLFYTFGSGTRLTVV.

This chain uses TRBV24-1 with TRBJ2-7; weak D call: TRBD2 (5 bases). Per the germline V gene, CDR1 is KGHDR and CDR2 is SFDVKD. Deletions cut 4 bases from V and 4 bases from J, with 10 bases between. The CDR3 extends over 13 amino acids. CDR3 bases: TGTGCCACCAGTGAAGACTATGTATACGAGCAGTACGTC. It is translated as CATSEDYVYEQYV.

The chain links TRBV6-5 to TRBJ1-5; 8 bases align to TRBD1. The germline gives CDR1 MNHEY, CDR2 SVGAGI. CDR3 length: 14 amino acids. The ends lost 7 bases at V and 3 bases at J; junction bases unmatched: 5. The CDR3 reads CASIRDRSNQPQHF. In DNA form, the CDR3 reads TGTGCCAGCATCCGGGACAGGTCCAATCAGCCCCAGCATTTT.

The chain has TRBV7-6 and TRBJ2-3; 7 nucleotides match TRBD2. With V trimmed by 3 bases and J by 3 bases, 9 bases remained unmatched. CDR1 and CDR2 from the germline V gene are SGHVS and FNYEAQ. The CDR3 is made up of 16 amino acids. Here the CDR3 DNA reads TGTGCCAGCAGCTTCCTGACTAGCAGCGCTACAGATACGCAGTATTTT. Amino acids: CASSFLTSSATDTQYF.